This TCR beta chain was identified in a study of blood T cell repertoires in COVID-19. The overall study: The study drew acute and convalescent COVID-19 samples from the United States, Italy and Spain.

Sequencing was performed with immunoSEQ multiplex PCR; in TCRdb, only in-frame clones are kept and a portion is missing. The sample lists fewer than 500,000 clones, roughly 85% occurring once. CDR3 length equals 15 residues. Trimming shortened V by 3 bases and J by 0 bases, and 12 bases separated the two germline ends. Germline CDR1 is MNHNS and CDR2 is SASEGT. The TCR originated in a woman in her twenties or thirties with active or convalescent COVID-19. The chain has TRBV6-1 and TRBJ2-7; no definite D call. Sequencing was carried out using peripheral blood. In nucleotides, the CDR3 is TGTGCCAGCAGTGATAGGATGGGCAGCTCCTACGAGCAGTACTTC. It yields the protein CASSDRMGSSYEQYF.